The clone carrying this TCR beta chain was detected once. This sample is part of a study of blood T cell repertoires in COVID-19. For the study at large: From T cells, B-cell-depleted T cells, or PBMCs came the material, which was cDNA or gDNA.

Under the authors' procedure: By means of reference gene primer amplification, nucleated cell counts were estimated. Libraries were prepared by immunoSEQ multiplex PCR; TCRdb keeps only in-frame clonotypes and omits some of them. V and J calls and clone size come straight from that table; D and trimming were deduced from the DNA. There are 180,000 or so clones in the sample; roughly 79% occur only once, and around 10% lies in the top ten. CDR1 is SGDLS, CDR2 YYNGEE, per germline. The CDR3 consists of 13 residues. V lost 0 bases, J lost 6 bases, and 7 bases lay in between. Seattle researchers signed up patients amid active infection and tracked them longitudinally.

V is TRBV9 and J is TRBJ1-5; no definite D call. This TCR was sampled from a woman in her thirties or forties with COVID-19, enrolled during active disease. Material: peripheral blood. The CDR3 bases are TGTGCCAGCAGCGTAGAACCGGGTCAGCCCCAGCATTTT. Its protein is CASSVEPGQPQHF.